The rows below give T cell receptor beta chains drawn from one sample of a study of glioma-infiltrating T cells. One entry per CDR3 protein, called by TCRdb with MiXCR from the multiplex PCR reads. The sample has around 100,000 distinct CDR3 sequences, around 29% seen once. Sample: glioma tissue, nonneoplastic brain tissue, or PBMCs (not recorded which). The receptors stem from a human donor with low-grade glioma or glioblastoma, undergoing nonglioma brain surgery, or in good health (not recorded which). CDR3s include the opening cysteine and the closing phenylalanine or tryptophan. The D gene is left open where the match is weak. Clone size is stated in some rows and not others, as once, few, many or a class when expanded.

>TRBV2|TRBJ2-3|TRBD2|-
TGTGCCAGCAGTGAATCCGGGACTAGCGTACCCCAGTATTTT
CASSESGTSVPQYF
>TRBV7-9|TRBJ2-5|-|many
TGTGCCAGCAGCTTAAGTACAGTTTCCGAGACCCAGTACTTC
CASSLSTVSETQYF
>TRBV27|TRBJ1-2|-|many
TGTGCCAGCAGTTTATCACCCATTGAGGGGCGCTCCCTGGTCTACACCTTC
CASSLSPIEGRSLVYTF
>TRBV29-1|TRBJ2-2|TRBD1|-
TGCAGCGTGGGGGACAGAACCCTCACCGGGGACCTGTTTTTT
CSVGDRTLTGDLFF
>TRBV20-1|TRBJ2-4|-|many
TGCAGTGCTAGAGATCAGGCCGGGGGAGCCAAAAACATTCAGTACTTC
CSARDQAGGAKNIQYF
>TRBV14|TRBJ2-3|TRBD2|few
TGTGCCAGCAGCCAGTTCGGACTAGTCACAGATACGCAGTATTTT
CASSQFGLVTDTQYF
>TRBV6-1|TRBJ1-2|-|many
TGTGCCAGCAGCCCCAGAGGGACCCCCTATGGCTACACCTTC
CASSPRGTPYGYTF
>TRBV20-1|TRBJ1-1|-|many
TGCAGTGTTTTCCTCCCGGGAGGCGGGAACACTGAAGCTTTCTTT
CSVFLPGGGNTEAFF
>TRBV9|TRBJ2-5|TRBD1|few
TGTGCCAGCAGCCCCTACAGGGGGCCGGAGACCCAGTACTTC
CASSPYRGPETQYF
>TRBV7-8|TRBJ1-1|-|many
TGTGCCAGCATGAGGGGTGTTAACACTGAAGCTTTCTTT
CASMRGVNTEAFF
>TRBV4-2|TRBJ1-4|-|-
TGTGCCAGCAGCCAAGGTTTTCAGGACCAGGGTGAAAAACTGTTTTTT
CASSQGFQDQGEKLFF
>TRBV20-1|TRBJ1-2|-|many
TGCAGTGCTAGACGACGGGGGACGGAGAACTATGGCTACACCTTC
CSARRRGTENYGYTF
>TRBV19|TRBJ2-1|TRBD1|many
TGTGCCAGTAGTGCTTTGGACAGGGGGAACAGTGAGCAGTTCTTC
CASSALDRGNSEQFF
>TRBV20-1|TRBJ2-7|TRBD1|many
TGCAGTGCTAGAGATAAAACAGGGGTATACGAGCAGTACTTC
CSARDKTGVYEQYF
>TRBV7-2|TRBJ2-5|-|few
TGTGCCAGCAGCTTCAAAGGTGGGGGCCCTTGGACCCAGTACTTC
CASSFKGGGPWTQYF
>TRBV28|TRBJ2-7|-|many
TGTGCCAGTACAGTGAGCTCCTACGAGCAGTACTTC
CASTVSSYEQYF
>TRBV7-8|TRBJ2-5|TRBD1|many
TGTGCCAGCAGCTTAGACAGGGGGGTAGGGACCCAGTACTTC
CASSLDRGVGTQYF
>TRBV12-3/TRBV12-4|TRBJ2-4|-|-
TGTGCCAGCAGTTTGGATGGTGAGGCCAAAAACATTCAGTACTTC
CASSLDGEAKNIQYF
>TRBV7-3|TRBJ2-3|TRBD2|many
TGTGCCAGCAGCCCCAGACCGGGGGGGAGGACAGATACGCAGTATTTT
CASSPRPGGRTDTQYF
>TRBV2|TRBJ1-6|TRBD1|-
TGTGCCAGCGGGACAGGGGTCCTTCTGGGTGGTTCACCCCTCCACTTT
CASGTGVLLGGSPLHF
>TRBV12-3/TRBV12-4|TRBJ2-7|TRBD1|few
TGTGCCAGCAGTTCCACCGACAGGGGGAGAGAGCAGTACTTC
CASSSTDRGREQYF
>TRBV25-1|TRBJ2-2|-|many
TGTGCCAGCAGTGGGCACGGGGGCACCGGGGAGCTGTTTTTT
CASSGHGGTGELFF
>TRBV7-9|TRBJ2-1|TRBD2|-
TGTGCCAGCAGCTACCTCTTTAGCGGGGGGTTAAATGAGCAGTTCTTC
CASSYLFSGGLNEQFF
>TRBV7-2|TRBJ2-5|TRBD1|once
TGTGCCAGCAGCTTTTGGACAGGGGTCCCAGAGACCCAGTACTTC
CASSFWTGVPETQYF
>TRBV4-3|TRBJ1-3|-|many
TGCGCCAGCAGCCAAAATTTAGACAGATCAAGCTCTGGAAACACCATATATTTT
CASSQNLDRSSSGNTIYF
>TRBV14|TRBJ1-5|-|few
TGTGCCAGCAGCCATGGTAGCAATCAGCCCCAGCATTTT
CASSHGSNQPQHF
>TRBV3-1|TRBJ2-1|TRBD2|-
TGTGCCAGCAGCCGACCGCGGGGGATTGCCTACAATGAGCAGTCCTTC
CASSRPRGIAYNEQSF
>TRBV18|TRBJ2-1|TRBD2|-
TGTGCCAGCTCACGACAAAGCGGGGGGGCCGAAAATGAGCAGTTCTTC
CASSRQSGGAENEQFF
>TRBV27|TRBJ2-3|TRBD1|many
TGTGCCAGCAGTTCCCGACAGGGGGGGGAGCGCAATACGCAGTATTTT
CASSSRQGGERNTQYF
>TRBV7-2|TRBJ1-5|-|few
TGTGCCAGCAGCTTAGAAGAGTGGGGGCCCCAGCATTTT
CASSLEEWGPQHF
>TRBV7-6|TRBJ2-7|-|-
TGTGCCAGCAGCTTAATGGCCTACGAGCAGTACTTC
CASSLMAYEQYF
>TRBV25-1|TRBJ1-2|-|many
TGTGCCAGCAGTGTTGACGGGGGCAACTATGGCTACACCTTC
CASSVDGGNYGYTF
>TRBV29-1|TRBJ2-7|-|many
TGCAGCGTTCGACAGAGCCTGTACGAGCAGTACTTC
CSVRQSLYEQYF
>TRBV10-3|TRBJ2-1|TRBD2|-
TGTGCCATCAGTAAGTCCCCCGGGGGGGAGCAGTTCTTC
CAISKSPGGEQFF
>TRBV4-3|TRBJ2-3|-|many
TGCGCCAGCAGCCAAGATGACACAGATACGCAGTATTTT
CASSQDDTDTQYF
>TRBV2|TRBJ2-6|-|-
-
CASSEGQVGSGANVLAF
>TRBV6-2/TRBV6-3|TRBJ1-2|-|many
TGTGCCAGCAGTTACGGTCGCAACTATGGCTACACCTTC
CASSYGRNYGYTF
>TRBV29-1|TRBJ2-7|TRBD1|-
TGCAGCGTTGTAATCCAGGGGGCCTCCTACGAGCAGTACTTC
CSVVIQGASYEQYF
>TRBV6-1|TRBJ1-5|-|many
TGTGCCAGCCCCACGATAGGGTATCAGCCCCAGCATTTT
CASPTIGYQPQHF
>TRBV6-6|TRBJ2-3|TRBD2|many
TGTGCCAGCAGTTACTCGCGGGGGACCACAGATACGCAGTATTTT
CASSYSRGTTDTQYF